Here is one T cell receptor (beta chain) with its context. This entry comes from a study of T cells in localized non-small cell lung cancer. The method was immunoSEQ multiplex PCR; TCRdb's version includes in-frame clones alone and lacks a portion of them. The sample has 25,000 to 35,000 clones; roughly nine tenths are singletons. Germline-derived CDR1 and CDR2 are SNHLY and FYNNEI. Trimming pared 10 bases from V and 4 bases from J, leaving 13 bases between. The CDR3 is 13 residues long. The sample consisted of peripheral blood, taken before any cancer treatment. J is TRBJ2-2 and V is TRBV2; D gene uncertain. The TCR was taken from a woman aged 35 to 70 with stage I lung adenocarcinoma. This CDR3 is CATKRATTGELFF. The CDR3 DNA is TGTGCCACTAAGCGAGCGACCACCGGGGAGCTGTTTTTT.